The T cell receptor (beta chain) described here comes from a study of cytomegalovirus exposure and HLA in healthy donors. All donors participated as healthy donors of bone marrow. Broader study findings: Rarity held for most TCR sequences, but there were some public TCRs that occurred in many donors.

It was with 60 Vbeta and 13 Jbeta primers that the PCR ran. In the authors' methods: Approximately 79 million unique TCR beta chains, around 10 million of them shared, were counted by a later analysis. The repertoire was sequenced with immunoSEQ multiplex PCR; TCRdb's copy has only in-frame clones and lacks some. The V and J calls and clone size come from that table; D and trimming were worked out from the DNA. Of 150,000 or so clones listed, 70% to 90% are singletons. For this clone: Its antigen remains unknown.

This CDR3 contains 15 residues. Germline-derived CDR1 and CDR2 are WNHNN and SYGVQD (reference sequence). V was cut by 6 bases and J by 1 base, with 12 bases left in between. The chain recombines TRBV10-1 with TRBJ1-4; D perhaps matches TRBD1 (6 bases). The sequence was collected from a man between 18 and 35 years old in good health and CMV-seropositive. The specimen sequenced was PBMCs. CDR3 in DNA: TGCGCCAGCAGCGCCTGGGGGCGAACTAATGAAAAACTGTTTTTT. Amino acids: CASSAWGRTNEKLFF.